The following is a TCR beta chain sequence with its context. Antigen specificity is unknown. This entry is derived from a study of T-cell memory formation after mild COVID-19. V lost 3 bases, J lost 6 bases, and 10 bases stayed unmatched. CDR3 length equals 16 residues. Study-level findings and limits: Among contracting clones, CD4+ were mainly CM/EM and CD8+ enriched in EMRA. There was a balanced CD4/CD8 profile in clones contracting day 15 to 85, and later expanders leaned CD4+.

5'RACE with constant-segment primers yielded barcoded, UMI-tagged TCR alpha and TCR beta cDNA libraries. TCRdb analysed the 5' RACE reads with MiXCR anew, one entry per CDR3 protein. The sample shows roughly 560,000 distinct CDR3 sequences, about a fifth of them seen only once. The clonotype originates from an adult woman who had mild COVID-19 (a few samples of this study predate the infection). Cell type and time point are not known. The rearrangement links TRBV12-3 or TRBV12-4 to TRBJ2-1; 8 bases align to TRBD2. The sequenced material came from PBMCs or a T cell subset sorted from them (not recorded which). The CDR3: CASSLSGGGLGNEQFF. In nucleotides, the CDR3 is TGTGCCAGCAGTTTGTCCGGGGGGGGACTCGGCAATGAGCAGTTCTTC.